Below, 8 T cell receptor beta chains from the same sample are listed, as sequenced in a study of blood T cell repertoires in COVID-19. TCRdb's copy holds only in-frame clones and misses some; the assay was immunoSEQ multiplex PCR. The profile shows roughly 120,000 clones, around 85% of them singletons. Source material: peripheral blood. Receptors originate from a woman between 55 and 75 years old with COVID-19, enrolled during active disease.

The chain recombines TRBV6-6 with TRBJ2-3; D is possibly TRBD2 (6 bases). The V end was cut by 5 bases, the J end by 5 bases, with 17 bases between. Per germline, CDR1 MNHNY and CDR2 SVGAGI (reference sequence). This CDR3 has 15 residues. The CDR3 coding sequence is TGTGCCAGCAGTCCTCCGGGACTCTGGGGAGATACGCAGTATTTT. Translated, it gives CASSPPGLWGDTQYF.

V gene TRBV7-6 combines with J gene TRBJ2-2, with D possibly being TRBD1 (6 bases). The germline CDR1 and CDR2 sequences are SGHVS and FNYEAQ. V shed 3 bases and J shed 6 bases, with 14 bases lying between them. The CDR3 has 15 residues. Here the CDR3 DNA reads TGTGCCAGCAGCTTGTCAGGGGTAGATTCCGGGGAGCTGTTTTTT. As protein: CASSLSGVDSGELFF.

The CDR3 DNA sequence: TGTGCCAGCAGCCTAACAGGGGGGGACACCGGGGAGCTGTTTTTT. Its protein product is CASSLTGGDTGELFF. The chain is built from TRBV9 and TRBJ2-2, with a weak D call TRBD1 (8 bases). Germline V gene sequence: CDR1 SGDLS, CDR2 YYNGEE. This CDR3 has 15 residues. Trimming cost V 4 bases and J 3 bases, with 13 bases left between them.

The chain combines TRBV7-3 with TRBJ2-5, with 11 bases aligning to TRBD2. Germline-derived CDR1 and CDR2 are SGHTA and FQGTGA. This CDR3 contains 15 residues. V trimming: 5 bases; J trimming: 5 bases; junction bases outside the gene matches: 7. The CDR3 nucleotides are TGTGCCAGCAGCACTCTAGCGGGGGGACGGGAGACCCAGTACTTC. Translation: CASSTLAGGRETQYF.

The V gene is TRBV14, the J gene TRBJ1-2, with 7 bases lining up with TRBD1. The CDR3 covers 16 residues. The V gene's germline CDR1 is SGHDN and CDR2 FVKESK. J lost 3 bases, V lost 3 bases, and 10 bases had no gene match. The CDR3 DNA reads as TGTGCCAGCAGCCACCGGACAGGTTCACTTTACTATGGCTACACCTTC. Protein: CASSHRTGSLYYGYTF.

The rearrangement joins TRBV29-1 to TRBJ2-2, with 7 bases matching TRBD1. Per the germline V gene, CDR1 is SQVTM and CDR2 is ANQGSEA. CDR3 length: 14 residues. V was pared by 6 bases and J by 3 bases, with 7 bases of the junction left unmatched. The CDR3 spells CSVPDRVDTGELFF. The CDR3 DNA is TGCAGCGTCCCCGACAGGGTGGACACCGGGGAGCTGTTTTTT.

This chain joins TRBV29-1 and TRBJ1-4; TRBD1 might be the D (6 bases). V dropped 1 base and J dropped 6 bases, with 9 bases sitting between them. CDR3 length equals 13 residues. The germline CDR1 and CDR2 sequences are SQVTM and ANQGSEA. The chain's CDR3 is CSVEAQGYEKLFF. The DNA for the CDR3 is TGCAGCGTTGAAGCTCAGGGGTATGAAAAACTGTTTTTT.

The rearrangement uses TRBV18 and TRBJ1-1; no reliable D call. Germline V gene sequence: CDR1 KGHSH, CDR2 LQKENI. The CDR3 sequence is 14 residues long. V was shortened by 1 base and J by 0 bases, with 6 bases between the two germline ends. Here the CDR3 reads CASSPLAVNTEAFF. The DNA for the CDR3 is TGTGCCAGCTCACCACTAGCAGTGAACACTGAAGCTTTCTTT.